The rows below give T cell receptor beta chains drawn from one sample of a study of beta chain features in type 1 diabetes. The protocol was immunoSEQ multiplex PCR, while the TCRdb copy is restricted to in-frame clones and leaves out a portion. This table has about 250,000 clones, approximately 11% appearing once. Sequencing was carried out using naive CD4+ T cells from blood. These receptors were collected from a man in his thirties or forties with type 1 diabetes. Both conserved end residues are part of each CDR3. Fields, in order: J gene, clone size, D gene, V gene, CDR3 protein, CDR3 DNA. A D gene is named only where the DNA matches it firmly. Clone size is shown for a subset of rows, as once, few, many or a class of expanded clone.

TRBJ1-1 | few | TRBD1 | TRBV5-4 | CASSSLQGDTEAFF | TGTGCCAGCAGCTCTCTACAGGGGGATACTGAAGCTTTCTTT
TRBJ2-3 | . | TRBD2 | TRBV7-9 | CASHILAGATDTQYF | TGTGCCAGCCACATTCTAGCGGGGGCGACAGATACGCAGTATTTT
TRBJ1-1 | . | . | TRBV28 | CASSLYAPGNTEAFF | TGTGCCAGCAGTTTATACGCCCCCGGGAACACTGAAGCTTTCTTT
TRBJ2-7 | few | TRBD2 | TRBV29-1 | CSVDGLAGAGEQYF | TGCAGCGTCGACGGACTAGCGGGGGCAGGGGAGCAGTACTTC
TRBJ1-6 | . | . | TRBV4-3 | CASSQELLRDSPLHF | TGCGCCAGCAGCCAAGAGCTCCTTCGGGATTCACCCCTCCACTTT
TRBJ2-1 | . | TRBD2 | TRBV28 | CASLGRVEQFF | TGTGCCAGCCTCGGGAGGGTGGAACAGTTCTTC
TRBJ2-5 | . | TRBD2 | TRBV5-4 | CASSRGDGGVGETQYF | TGTGCCAGCAGCCGGGGTGACGGGGGGGTCGGAGAGACCCAGTACTTC
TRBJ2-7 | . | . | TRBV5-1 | CASSLATGHPYEQYF | TGCGCCAGCAGCTTGGCCACTGGACACCCCTACGAGCAGTACTTC
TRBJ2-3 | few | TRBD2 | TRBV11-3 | CASSLSGGGTDTQYF | TGTGCCAGCAGCTTGAGCGGGGGTGGCACAGATACGCAGTATTTT
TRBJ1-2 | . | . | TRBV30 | CAWSRVAYGYTF | TGTGCCTGGAGCAGAGTAGCCTATGGCTACACCTTC
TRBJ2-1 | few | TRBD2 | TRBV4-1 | CASSQDRTSVYNEQFF | TGCGCCAGCAGCCAAGATAGGACTAGCGTATACAATGAGCAGTTCTTC
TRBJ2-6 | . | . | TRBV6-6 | CASRDRYPNVLTF | TGTGCCAGCAGGGACAGATATCCTAACGTCCTGACTTTC
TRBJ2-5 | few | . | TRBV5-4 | CASSLDRAVETQYF | TGTGCCAGCAGCTTGGACAGGGCTGTTGAGACCCAGTACTTC
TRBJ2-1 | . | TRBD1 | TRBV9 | CASSVDGQGRGEQFF | TGTGCCAGCAGCGTAGACGGACAGGGGAGAGGTGAGCAGTTCTTC
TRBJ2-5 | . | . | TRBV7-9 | CASRPQEAGERETQYF | TGTGCCAGCAGGCCCCAGGAAGCAGGGGAGCGGGAGACCCAGTACTTC
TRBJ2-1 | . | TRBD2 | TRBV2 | CASSESGGAYNEQFF | TGTGCCAGCAGTGAGTCGGGGGGGGCCTACAATGAGCAGTTCTTC
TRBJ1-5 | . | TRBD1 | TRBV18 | CASSLDRVGNQPQHF | TGTGCCAGCTCACTGGACAGGGTAGGGAATCAGCCCCAGCATTTT
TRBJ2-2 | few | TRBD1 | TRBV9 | CASSDRDREAGELFF | TGTGCCAGCAGCGACCGGGACAGGGAGGCCGGGGAGCTGTTTTTT
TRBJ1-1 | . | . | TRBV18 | CASSPFDRLNTEAFF | TGTGCCAGCTCACCCTTCGACAGGTTGAACACTGAAGCTTTCTTT
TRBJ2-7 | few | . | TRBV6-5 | CASTQWAYEQYF | TGTGCCAGCACTCAGTGGGCGTACGAGCAGTACTTC
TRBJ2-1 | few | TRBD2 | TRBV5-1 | CASSAGTSYQFF | TGCGCCAGCAGCGCAGGGACTAGCTACCAGTTCTTC
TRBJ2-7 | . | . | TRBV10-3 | CAISDGGSAYEQYF | TGTGCCATCAGTGACGGGGGTAGCGCCTACGAGCAGTACTTC
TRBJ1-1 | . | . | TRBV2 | CASSVIYEAFF | TGTGCCAGCAGCGTTATCTATGAAGCTTTCTTT
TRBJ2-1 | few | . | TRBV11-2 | CASSLGLRGPRRNEQFF | TGTGCCAGCAGCTTAGGGCTAAGGGGCCCGAGAAGAAATGAGCAGTTCTTC
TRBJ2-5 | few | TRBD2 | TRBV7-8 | CASSLLAGTQETQYF | TGTGCCAGCAGCTTACTAGCGGGGACGCAAGAGACCCAGTACTTC
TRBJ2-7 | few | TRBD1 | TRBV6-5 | CASSVRDRAYEQYF | TGTGCCAGCAGTGTCCGGGACAGGGCCTACGAGCAGTACTTC
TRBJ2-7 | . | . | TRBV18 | CASSQGRGADYEQYF | TGTGCCAGCTCACAGGGACGGGGGGCTGACTACGAGCAGTACTTC
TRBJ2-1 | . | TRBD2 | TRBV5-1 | CASSLAGGRKEQFF | TGCGCCAGCAGCTTAGCGGGGGGACGCAAAGAGCAGTTCTTC
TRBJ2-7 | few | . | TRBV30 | CAWSVGVYEQYF | TGTGCCTGGAGTGTAGGGGTTTACGAGCAGTACTTC
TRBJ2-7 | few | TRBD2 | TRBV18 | CASSPTGGDYEQYF | TGTGCCAGCTCACCGACGGGGGGGGACTACGAGCAGTACTTC
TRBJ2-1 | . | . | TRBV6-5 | CASSYSGQGDRNEQFF | TGTGCCAGCAGTTACTCAGGTCAGGGTGACAGAAATGAGCAGTTCTTC
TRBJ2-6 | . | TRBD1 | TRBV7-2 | CASSLGVRGSLEANVLTF | TGTGCCAGCAGCTTAGGGGTCAGGGGGTCTCTGGAGGCCAACGTCCTGACTTTC
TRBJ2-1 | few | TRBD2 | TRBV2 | CASTGTSGGVEQFF | TGTGCCAGCACAGGGACTAGCGGGGGGGTTGAGCAGTTCTTC
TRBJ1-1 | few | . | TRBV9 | CASSVAAGADTEAFF | TGTGCCAGCAGCGTAGCGGCAGGGGCAGACACTGAAGCTTTCTTT
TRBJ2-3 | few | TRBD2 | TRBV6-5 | CASSYQPSGGTQYF | TGTGCCAGCAGTTATCAACCTAGCGGGGGTACGCAGTATTTT
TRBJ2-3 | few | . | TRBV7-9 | CASSPDSAGDTQYF | TGTGCCAGCAGTCCAGACTCGGCCGGAGATACGCAGTATTTT
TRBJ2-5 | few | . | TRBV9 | CASSSRTGQETQYF | TGTGCCAGCAGCTCCCGGACTGGCCAAGAGACCCAGTACTTC
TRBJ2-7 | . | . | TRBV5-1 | CASSFEPQYEQYF | TGCGCCAGCAGCTTTGAGCCCCAATACGAGCAGTACTTC
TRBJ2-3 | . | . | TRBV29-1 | CSVVSFLAGATDTQYF | TGCAGCGTTGTTTCCTTCCTGGCGGGGGCAACAGATACGCAGTATTTT
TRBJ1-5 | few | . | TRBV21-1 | CASSSSRARENQPQHF | TGTGCCAGCAGCTCGTCACGGGCCAGGGAAAACCAGCCCCAGCATTTT
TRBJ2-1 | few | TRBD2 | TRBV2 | CASGTSGGLSSYNEQFF | TGTGCCAGCGGGACTAGCGGGGGCCTAAGCTCCTACAATGAGCAGTTCTTC
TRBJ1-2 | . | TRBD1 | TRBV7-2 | CASSPRRGRNGYTF | TGTGCCAGCAGCCCTCGAAGGGGGCGAAATGGCTACACCTTC
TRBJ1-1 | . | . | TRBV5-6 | CASSTQGSTEAFF | TGTGCCAGCAGCACACAGGGAAGCACTGAAGCTTTCTTT
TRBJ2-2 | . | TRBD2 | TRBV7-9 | CASSILAVNTGELFF | TGTGCCAGCAGCATACTAGCGGTGAACACCGGGGAGCTGTTTTTT
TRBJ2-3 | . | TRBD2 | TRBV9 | CASSVGAGAADTQYF | TGTGCCAGCAGCGTAGGAGCGGGGGCCGCCGATACGCAGTATTTT
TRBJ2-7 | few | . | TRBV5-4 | CASSLGQGFYEQYF | TGTGCCAGCAGCTTGGGGCAGGGGTTCTACGAGCAGTACTTC
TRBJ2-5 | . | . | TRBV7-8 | CASGARGQETQYF | TGTGCCAGCGGGGCTCGCGGCCAAGAGACCCAGTACTTC
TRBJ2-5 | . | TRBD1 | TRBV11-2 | CASSRDRAQETQYF | TGTGCCAGCAGCCGAGACAGGGCTCAAGAGACCCAGTACTTC
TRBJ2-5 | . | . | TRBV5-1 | CASSLRETQYF | TGCGCCAGCAGCCTGAGAGAGACCCAGTACTTC
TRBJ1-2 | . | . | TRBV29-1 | CSVGPRGEDYGYTF | TGCAGCGTGGGACCTCGGGGGGAAGACTATGGCTACACCTTC
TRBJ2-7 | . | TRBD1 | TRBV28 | CASSLGQGGEQYF | TGTGCCAGCAGTTTAGGACAGGGAGGAGAGCAGTACTTC
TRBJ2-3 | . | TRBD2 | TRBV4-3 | CASSQVASASGGVDTQYF | TGCGCCAGCAGCCAAGTAGCTTCGGCTAGCGGGGGGGTCGATACGCAGTATTTT
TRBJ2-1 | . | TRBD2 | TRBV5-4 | CASSGSGGAYNEQFF | TGTGCCAGCAGCGGGAGCGGGGGGGCCTACAATGAGCAGTTCTTC
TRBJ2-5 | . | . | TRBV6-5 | CASSYGQYQETQYF | TGTGCCAGCAGTTACGGGCAGTACCAAGAGACCCAGTACTTC
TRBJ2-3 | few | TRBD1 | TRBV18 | CASVRQGADTQYF | TGTGCCAGCGTCAGACAGGGAGCAGATACGCAGTATTTT
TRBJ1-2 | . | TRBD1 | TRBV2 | CASGQGDGYTF | TGTGCCAGTGGACAGGGGGATGGCTACACCTTC
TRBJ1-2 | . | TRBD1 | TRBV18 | CASSGQNYGYTF | TGTGCCAGCTCGGGACAGAACTATGGCTACACCTTC
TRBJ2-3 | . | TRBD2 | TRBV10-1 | CASSRSGGPGDTQYF | TGCGCCAGCAGTCGAAGCGGGGGGCCGGGAGATACGCAGTATTTT